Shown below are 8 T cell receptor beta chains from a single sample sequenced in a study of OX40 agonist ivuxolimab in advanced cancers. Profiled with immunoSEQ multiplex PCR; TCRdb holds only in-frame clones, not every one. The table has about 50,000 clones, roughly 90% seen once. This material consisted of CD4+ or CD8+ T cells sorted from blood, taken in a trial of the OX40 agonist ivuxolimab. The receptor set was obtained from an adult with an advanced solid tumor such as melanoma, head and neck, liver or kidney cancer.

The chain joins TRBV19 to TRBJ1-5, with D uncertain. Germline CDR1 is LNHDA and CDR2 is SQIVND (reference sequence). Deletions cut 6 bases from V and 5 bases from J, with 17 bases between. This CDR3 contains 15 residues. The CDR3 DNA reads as TGTGCCAGTAGCGCGGGGAGAGGGCTGGATCAGCCCCAGCATTTT. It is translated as CASSAGRGLDQPQHF.

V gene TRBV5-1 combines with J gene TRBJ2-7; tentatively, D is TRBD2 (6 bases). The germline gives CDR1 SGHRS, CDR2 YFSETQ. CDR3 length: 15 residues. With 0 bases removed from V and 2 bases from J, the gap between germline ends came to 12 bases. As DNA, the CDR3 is TGCGCCAGCAGCTTGGCGGTGGGAGGACCCTACGAGCAGTACTTC. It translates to CASSLAVGGPYEQYF. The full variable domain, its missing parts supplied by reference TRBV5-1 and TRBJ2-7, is KAGVTQTPRYLIKTRGQQVTLSCSPISGHRSVSWYQQTPGQGLQFLFEYFSETQRNKGNFPGRFSGRQFSNSRSEMNVSTLELGDSALYLCASSLAVGGPYEQYFGPGTRLTVT.

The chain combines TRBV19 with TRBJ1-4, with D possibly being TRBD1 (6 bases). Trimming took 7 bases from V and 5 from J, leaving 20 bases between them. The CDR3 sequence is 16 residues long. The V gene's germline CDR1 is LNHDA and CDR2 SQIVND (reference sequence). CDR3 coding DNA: TGTGCCAGTACAACGAGGGGGGTATTGAAGAATGAAAAACTGTTTTTT. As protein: CASTTRGVLKNEKLFF. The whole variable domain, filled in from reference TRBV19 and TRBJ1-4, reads DGGITQSPKYLFRKEGQNVTLSCEQNLNHDAMYWYRQDPGQGLRLIYYSQIVNDFQKGDIAEGYSVSREKKESFPLTVTSAQKNPTAFYLCASTTRGVLKNEKLFFGSGTQLSVL.

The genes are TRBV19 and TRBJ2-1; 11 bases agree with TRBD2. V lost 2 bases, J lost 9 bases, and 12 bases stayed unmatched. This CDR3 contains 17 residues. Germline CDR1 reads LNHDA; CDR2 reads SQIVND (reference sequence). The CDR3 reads CASSISHTSGSSGEQFF. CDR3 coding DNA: TGTGCCAGTAGTATATCCCATACTAGCGGGAGTTCGGGTGAGCAGTTCTTC.

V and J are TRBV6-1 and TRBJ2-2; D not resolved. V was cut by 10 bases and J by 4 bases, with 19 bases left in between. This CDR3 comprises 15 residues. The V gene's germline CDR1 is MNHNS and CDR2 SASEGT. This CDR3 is CAIPREAPITGELFF. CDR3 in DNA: TGTGCCATCCCTCGAGAGGCCCCGATCACCGGGGAGCTGTTTTTT.

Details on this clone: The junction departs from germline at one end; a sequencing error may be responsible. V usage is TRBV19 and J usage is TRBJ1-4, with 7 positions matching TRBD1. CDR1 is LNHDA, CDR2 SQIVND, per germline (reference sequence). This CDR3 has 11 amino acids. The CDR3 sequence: CASSTGQSSIF. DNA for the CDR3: TGTGCCAGTAGTACGGGACAGTCGTCGATTTTT. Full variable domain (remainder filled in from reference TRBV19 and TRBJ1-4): DGGITQSPKYLFRKEGQNVTLSCEQNLNHDAMYWYRQDPGQGLRLIYYSQIVNDFQKGDIAEGYSVSREKKESFPLTVTSAQKNPTAFYLCASSTGQSSIFGSGTQLSVL.

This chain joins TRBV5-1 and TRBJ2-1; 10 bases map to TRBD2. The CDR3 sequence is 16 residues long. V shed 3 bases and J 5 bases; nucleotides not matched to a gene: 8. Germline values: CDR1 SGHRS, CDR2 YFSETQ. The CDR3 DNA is TGCGCCAGCAGCTCCTACGGACTAGCGGTTAACAATGAGCAGTTCTTC. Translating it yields CASSSYGLAVNNEQFF.

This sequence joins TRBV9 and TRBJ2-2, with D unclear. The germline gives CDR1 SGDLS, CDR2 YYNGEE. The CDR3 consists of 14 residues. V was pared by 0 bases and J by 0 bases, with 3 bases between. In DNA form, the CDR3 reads TGTGCCAGCAGCGTAGGACCGAACACCGGGGAGCTGTTTTTT. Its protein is CASSVGPNTGELFF.